The count of the clone carrying this T cell receptor (beta chain) is one. The antigen is undetermined. This specimen belongs to a study of OX40 agonist ivuxolimab in advanced cancers. Study-level findings and limits: CD4+ and CD8+ T cells in blood underwent clonal expansion by week 6 at 0.1 to 3.0 mg/kg.

Germline lookup yields CDR1 MDHEN and CDR2 SYDVKM. The CDR3 is made up of 14 amino acids. V shed 8 bases and J shed 5 bases, with 16 bases lying between them. The assay was immunoSEQ multiplex PCR, and TCRdb's table has in-frame clones only and misses some. The top ten hold around 0.51% of the sample, which has about 73,000 clones, around nine tenths seen once. The specimen comprised CD4+ or CD8+ T cells sorted from blood, sampled in a trial of the OX40 agonist ivuxolimab. The chain recombines TRBV28 with TRBJ1-5; tentative D call: TRBD1 (5 bases). This TCR derives from an adult with an advanced solid tumor such as melanoma, head and neck, liver or kidney cancer. DNA of the CDR3: TGTGCCAGCGTCCGGGACCCCGAGCATCAGCCCCAGCATTTT. Its translation is CASVRDPEHQPQHF.